The rows below give T cell receptor beta chains drawn from one sample of a study of T cells after yellow fever vaccination. TCRdb independently ran MiXCR on the 5' RACE reads; one entry per CDR3 protein. Here the sample spans 300,000 to 400,000 distinct CDR3 sequences, approximately 5.7% being singletons. The source material was PBMCs, sampled 5 days after the yellow fever booster vaccination. Receptors were obtained from a man aged 25 to 40 who received the YFV17D yellow fever vaccine. The CDR3 runs from the conserved cysteine through the conserved F or W. D genes are given only for firm matches. Clone size is stated in some rows and not others, as once, few, many or a class when expanded.

J gene | V gene | D gene | clone size | CDR3 protein | CDR3 DNA
TRBJ2-7 | TRBV14 | TRBD2 | few | CASSSSTSDTSYEQYF | TGTGCCAGCAGCTCAAGCACTAGCGACACCTCCTACGAGCAGTACTTC
TRBJ2-7 | TRBV20-1 | - | - | CSATVSSYEQYF | TGCAGTGCTACCGTCAGCTCCTACGAGCAGTACTTC
TRBJ2-3 | TRBV25-1 | - | - | CASSELGHSSTDTQYF | TGTGCCAGCAGTGAATTGGGACACTCTAGCACAGATACGCAGTATTTT
TRBJ1-2 | TRBV6-5 | - | many | CASSYGFTYGYTF | TGTGCCAGCAGTTATGGGTTTACGTATGGCTACACCTTC
TRBJ1-2 | TRBV18 | TRBD1 | many | CASSPGTDNYGYTF | TGTGCCAGCTCACCAGGGACAGACAACTATGGCTACACCTTC
TRBJ2-2 | TRBV29-1 | TRBD1 | few | CSARQGPKTGELFF | TGCAGCGCGCGACAGGGACCTAAGACCGGGGAGCTGTTTTTT
TRBJ1-2 | TRBV7-2 | - | many | CASSLGVGYGYTF | TGTGCCAGCAGCTTAGGGGTTGGCTATGGCTACACCTTC
TRBJ2-2 | TRBV25-1 | - | many | CASSSRWTGELFF | TGTGCCAGCAGTTCCCGGTGGACCGGGGAGCTGTTTTTT
TRBJ2-7 | TRBV29-1 | TRBD1 | few | CSTAAGTGSHEQYF | TGCAGCACAGCGGCCGGGACAGGGTCCCACGAGCAGTACTTC
TRBJ2-7 | TRBV20-1 | TRBD2 | - | CSTYGLAASYEQYF | TGCAGTACGTACGGGCTAGCGGCCTCCTACGAGCAGTACTTC